This entry lists 15 T cell receptor beta chains sequenced from one sample in a study of blood T cell repertoires in COVID-19. Sequenced by immunoSEQ multiplex PCR; TCRdb stores in-frame clones only, minus some. The top ten clones hold around 45% of a sample with about 150,000 clones, approximately 80% of them seen once. Sequencing was performed on peripheral blood. Source of these receptors: a human donor in a cohort sampled during active COVID-19.

This clone has ten or more counts. V usage is TRBV6-2 or TRBV6-3 and J usage is TRBJ2-2; TRBD1 matches 10 bases. Germline assignment: CDR1 MNHEY and CDR2 SVGEGT. The CDR3 is 15 residues long. Trimming cost V 3 bases and J 6 bases; bases outside gene matches: 4. The CDR3 nucleotides read TGTGCCAGCAGTTATGGACAGGGGGAATCCGGGGAGCTGTTTTTT. Encoded protein: CASSYGQGESGELFF.

In this sample, this clone turned up a few times. The chain couples TRBV11-3 to TRBJ1-5; D remains ambiguous. Germline V gene data show CDR1 as SGHNT and CDR2 as YENEEA. This CDR3 region has 15 residues. Trimming cost V 4 bases and J 4 bases, with 14 bases left between them. CDR3 coding DNA: TGTGCCAGCAGCTCGGGAAGAGAGCCGAATCAGCCCCAGCATTTT. Encoded protein: CASSSGREPNQPQHF.

The genes are TRBV5-4 and TRBJ1-3; no firm D call. This CDR3 has 14 residues. V lost 3 bases and J lost 4, with 11 bases in between. The germline V gene has CDR1 SGHNT and CDR2 YYREEE (reference sequence). Here the CDR3 DNA reads TGTGCCAGCAGCTATGGACTGGGGGGAAACACCATATATTTT. Residues: CASSYGLGGNTIYF.

The chain links TRBV24-1 to TRBJ2-6; D gene uncertain. The ends were cut back, 3 bases at V and 0 bases at J, with 11 bases in the middle. Germline CDR1 reads KGHDR; CDR2 reads SFDVKD. The CDR3 totals 17 residues. CDR3 bases: TGTGCCACCAGTGATCCCGGTCCAAACTCTGGGGCCAACGTCCTGACTTTC. It translates to CATSDPGPNSGANVLTF.

The chain combines TRBV7-8 with TRBJ1-2; 8 positions agree with TRBD1. With V trimmed by 3 bases and J by 5 bases, 8 bases remained unmatched. The germline CDR1 and CDR2 sequences are SGHVS and FQNEAQ. This CDR3 spans 15 amino acids. The CDR3 DNA reads TGTGCCAGCAGCTTGCACCGACAGGGGCCGTATGGCTACACCTTC. Its protein is CASSLHRQGPYGYTF.

The V gene is TRBV7-8, the J gene TRBJ1-2; D might be TRBD1 (5 bases). Germline V gene data show CDR1 as SGHVS and CDR2 as FQNEAQ. The CDR3 is 15 residues long. Between the trimmed V and J ends, which lost 0 bases and 4 bases, there was a span of 12 bases. CDR3 region: CASSLAQGSFYGYTF. CDR3 coding DNA: TGTGCCAGCAGCTTAGCGCAGGGTAGCTTCTATGGCTACACCTTC.

The chain carries TRBV4-3 and TRBJ2-7, with 7 bases fitting TRBD1. The CDR3 contains 14 residues. Per the germline V gene, CDR1 is LGHNA and CDR2 is YSLEER. J lost 2 bases, V lost 4 bases, and 5 bases had no gene match. The CDR3 bases are TGCGCCAGCAGCCTCAGACAGGGCCCCTACGAGCAGTACTTC. Its protein product is CASSLRQGPYEQYF.

This clone has only a few counts. The chain couples TRBV7-3 to TRBJ2-2; TRBD2 aligns across 9 bases. The V gene end was trimmed by 5 bases and the J gene end by 7 bases; junction bases not matched to a gene: 5. Germline-derived CDR1 and CDR2 are SGHTA and FQGTGA. The CDR3 consists of 14 residues. Here the CDR3 reads CASSPGLASGELFF. For the CDR3, the DNA is TGTGCCAGCAGCCCCGGACTAGCGAGCGGGGAGCTGTTTTTT.

This CDR3 is CASSQDLGGRDTDTQYF. For the CDR3, the DNA is TGTGCCAGCAGCCAAGATCTTGGCGGGAGGGACACAGATACGCAGTATTTT. The V and J genes are TRBV3-1 (or the pseudogene TRBV3-2) and TRBJ2-3; 9 bases fit TRBD2. Germline CDR1 reads LGHDT; CDR2 reads YNNKEL (reference sequence). This CDR3 is built from 17 residues. V was pared by 0 bases and J by 2 bases, with 6 bases of the junction left unmatched.

The V gene is TRBV7-9, the J gene TRBJ1-1, with D unclear. This CDR3 is 16 amino acids long. V lost 3 bases and J lost 4, with 18 bases in between. Germline V gene data show CDR1 as SEHNR and CDR2 as FQNEAQ (reference sequence). This CDR3 reads CASSLGGNGRGTEAFF. Here the CDR3 DNA reads TGTGCCAGCAGCTTGGGCGGTAACGGGAGAGGCACTGAAGCTTTCTTT. The variable domain in full, with the rest retrieved from reference TRBV7-9 and TRBJ1-1, is DTGVSQNPRHKITKRGQNVTFRCDPISEHNRLYWYRQTLGQGPEFLTYFQNEAQLEKSRLLSDRFSAERPKGSFSTLEIQRTEQGDSAMYLCASSLGGNGRGTEAFFGQGTRLTVV.

This clone was picked up a small number of times. V usage is TRBV4-3 and J usage is TRBJ2-7; unclear D gene. Trimming took 1 base from V and 4 from J, leaving 11 bases between them. CDR1 and CDR2 from the germline V gene are LGHNA and YSLEER. The length of the CDR3 is 14 residues. In DNA, the CDR3 is TGCGCCAGCAGCCAAGGGCCGGGTCTTTACGAGCAGTACTTC. Translation: CASSQGPGLYEQYF.

The chain joins TRBV7-9 to TRBJ2-1, with D possibly being TRBD1 (6 bases). The CDR3 totals 14 residues. Germline values: CDR1 SEHNR, CDR2 FQNEAQ (reference sequence). Trimming removed 8 bases from V and 11 bases from J, with 22 bases in between. Here the CDR3 reads CASGVVVGAPKQFF. The CDR3 bases are TGTGCCAGCGGGGTAGTCGTGGGGGCCCCGAAGCAGTTCTTC.

The CDR3 region has the DNA TGTGCCAGCAGTTCCCGCACAGGAACCTATGGCTACACCTTC. It codes for CASSSRTGTYGYTF. This chain uses TRBV27 with TRBJ1-2, with D possibly being TRBD1 (5 bases). The CDR3 is 14 residues long. CDR1 and CDR2 (germline): MNHEY, SMNVEV (reference sequence). Trimming took off 4 bases at V and 4 bases at J, with 13 bases between the two ends.

J is TRBJ1-1 and V is TRBV5-8; TRBD1 is a possible D gene (5 bases). The CDR3 has 14 residues. The germline V gene has CDR1 SGHTS and CDR2 YDEGEE. Trimming stripped 4 bases from V and 5 bases from J, with 15 bases between. CDR3 nucleotides: TGTGCCAGCAGCCTACGGGGGTTGAGGACTGAAGCTTTCTTT. Translating gives CASSLRGLRTEAFF.

J is TRBJ1-1 and V is TRBV5-4, with unresolved D. Per germline, CDR1 SGHNT and CDR2 YYREEE (reference sequence). The V end was cut by 2 bases, the J end by 1 base, with 12 bases between. This CDR3 has 15 amino acids. The CDR3 is CASSFSLAANTEAFF. The CDR3 nucleotides are TGTGCCAGCAGCTTTAGCCTAGCGGCGAACACTGAAGCTTTCTTT.